This T cell receptor beta chain originates from a study of blood T cell repertoires in COVID-19. Methods used by the authors: How many nucleated cells were present was estimated from reference gene primer amplification. Method: immunoSEQ multiplex PCR; TCRdb's copy keeps in-frame clones and lacks some. The V and J calls and the clone size are those of that table, but D and trimming were determined from the DNA. The table shows 58,000 or so clones, with about 74% occurring only once. Germline values: CDR1 SGHVS, CDR2 FNYEAQ. This CDR3 is 16 amino acids long. V trimming: 6 bases; J trimming: 6 bases; junction bases outside the gene matches: 13.

The TCR originated in an elderly woman with acute or convalescent COVID-19. This chain uses TRBV7-6 with TRBJ2-2; 7 nucleotides agree with TRBD2. The sequencing input was peripheral blood. CDR3 loop: CASRKSGGSVAGELFF. CDR3 in DNA: TGTGCCAGCAGAAAAAGTGGCGGGAGCGTAGCCGGGGAGCTGTTTTTT.